The source of this TCR beta chain is a study of blood T cell repertoires in COVID-19. With 5 bases clipped from V and 5 bases from J, the junction kept 8 bases outside the gene matches. Germline V gene lookup returns CDR1 SGHRS and CDR2 YFSETQ. This CDR3 has 15 residues. Data came from immunoSEQ multiplex PCR; TCRdb stores just in-frame clones and leaves some out. The sample shows about 270,000 clones, about four fifths of them seen only once. This receptor was identified in a man older than 75 with acute or convalescent COVID-19. Material: peripheral blood. The V gene is TRBV5-1, the J gene TRBJ2-2; 8 bases match TRBD1. The CDR3 DNA is TGCGCCAGCAGAACACCGGGACAGGCGACCGGGGAGCTGTTTTTT. Protein sequence: CASRTPGQATGELFF.